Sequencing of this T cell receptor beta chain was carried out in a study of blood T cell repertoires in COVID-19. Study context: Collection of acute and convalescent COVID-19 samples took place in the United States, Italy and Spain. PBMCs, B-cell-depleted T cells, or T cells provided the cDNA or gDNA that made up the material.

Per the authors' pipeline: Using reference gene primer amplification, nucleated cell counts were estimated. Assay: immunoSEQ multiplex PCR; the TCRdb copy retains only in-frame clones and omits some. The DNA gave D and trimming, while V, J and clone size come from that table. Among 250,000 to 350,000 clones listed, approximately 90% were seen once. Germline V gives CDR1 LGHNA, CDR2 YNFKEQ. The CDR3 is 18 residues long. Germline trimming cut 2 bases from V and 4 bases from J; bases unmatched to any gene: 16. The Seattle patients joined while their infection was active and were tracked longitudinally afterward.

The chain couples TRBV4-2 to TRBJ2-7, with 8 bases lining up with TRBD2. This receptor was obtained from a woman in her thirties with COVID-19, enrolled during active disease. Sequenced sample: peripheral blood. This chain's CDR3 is CASSQPRLGSGIGYEQYF. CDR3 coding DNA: TGTGCCAGCAGCCAACCTCGATTGGGTAGCGGGATAGGATACGAGCAGTACTTC.